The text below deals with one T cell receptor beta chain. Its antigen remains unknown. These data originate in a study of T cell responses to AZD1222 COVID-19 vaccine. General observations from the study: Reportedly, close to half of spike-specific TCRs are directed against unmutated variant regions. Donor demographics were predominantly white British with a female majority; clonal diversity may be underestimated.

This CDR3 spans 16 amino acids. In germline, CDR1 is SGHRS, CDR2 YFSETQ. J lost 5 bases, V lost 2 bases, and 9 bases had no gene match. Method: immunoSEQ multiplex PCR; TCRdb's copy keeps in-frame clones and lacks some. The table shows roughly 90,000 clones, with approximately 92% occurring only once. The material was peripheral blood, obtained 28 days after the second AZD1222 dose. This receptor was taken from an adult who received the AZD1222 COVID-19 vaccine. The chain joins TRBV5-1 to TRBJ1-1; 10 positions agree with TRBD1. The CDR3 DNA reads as TGCGCCAGCAGCTTCCGGACAGGGGGATTTGGGACTGAAGCTTTCTTT. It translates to CASSFRTGGFGTEAFF.